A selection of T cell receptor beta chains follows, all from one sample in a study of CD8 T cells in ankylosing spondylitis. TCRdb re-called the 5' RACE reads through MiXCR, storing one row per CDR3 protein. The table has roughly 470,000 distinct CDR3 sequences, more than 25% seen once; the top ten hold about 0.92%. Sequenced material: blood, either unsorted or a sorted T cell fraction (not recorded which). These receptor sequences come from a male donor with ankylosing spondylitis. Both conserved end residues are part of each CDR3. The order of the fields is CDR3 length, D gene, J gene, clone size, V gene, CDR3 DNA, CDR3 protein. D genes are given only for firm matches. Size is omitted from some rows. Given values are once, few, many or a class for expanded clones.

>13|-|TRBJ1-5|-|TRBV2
TGTGCCAGCAGCAGCCAGGGATTTGGGCCCCAGCATTTT
CASSSQGFGPQHF
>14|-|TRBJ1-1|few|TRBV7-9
TGTGCCAGCAGCCCGACCCGGGGGGGTATCGTAGCTTTCTTT
CASSPTRGGIVAFF
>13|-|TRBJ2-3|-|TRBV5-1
TGCGCCAGCAGCTTAATGGACAGACAGACGCAGTATTTT
CASSLMDRQTQYF
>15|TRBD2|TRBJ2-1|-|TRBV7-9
TGTGCCAGCAGCTTCGGTCTAGCGGAGAACAATGAGCAGTTCTTC
CASSFGLAENNEQFF
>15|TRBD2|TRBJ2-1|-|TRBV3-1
TGTGCCAGCAGCCCCCTCGGAGCCCGGGGGGGTGAGCAGTTCTTC
CASSPLGARGGEQFF
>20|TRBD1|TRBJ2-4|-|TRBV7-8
TGTGCCAGCAGCTCAGAAGAAGGGACAGGTGTGCCGCGCGCCAAAAACATTCAGTACTTC
CASSSEEGTGVPRAKNIQYF
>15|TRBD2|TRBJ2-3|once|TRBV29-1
TGCAGCGCCCCAGTGGATAGCGGGAGGACAGATACGCAGTATTTT
CSAPVDSGRTDTQYF
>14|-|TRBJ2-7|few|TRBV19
TGTGCCAGTAGTTCACAGGGTTCAAGCTACGAGCAGTACTTC
CASSSQGSSYEQYF
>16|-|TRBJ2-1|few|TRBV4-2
TGTGCCAGCAGCCAAGATCACGACCGCTCCTACAATGAGCAGTTCTTC
CASSQDHDRSYNEQFF
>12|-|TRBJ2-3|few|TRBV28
TGTGCCAGCACCTCTCTCCCAGATACGCAGTATTTT
CASTSLPDTQYF
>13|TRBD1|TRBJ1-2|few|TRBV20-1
TGCAGTGCTAGTTTGGGACAGAACTATGGCTACACCTTC
CSASLGQNYGYTF
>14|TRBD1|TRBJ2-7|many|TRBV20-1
TGCAGTGCCAATCGACAGGGCCTGGTCCACGAGCAGTACTTC
CSANRQGLVHEQYF
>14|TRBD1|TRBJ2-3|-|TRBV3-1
TGTGCCAGCAGCCAGGACAGGGGGCTAGATACGCAGTATTTT
CASSQDRGLDTQYF
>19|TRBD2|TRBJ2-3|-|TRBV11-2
TGTGCCAGCAGGAGACCGGGACTAGCGGGAGGGCCCTCAACAGATACGCAGTATTTT
CASRRPGLAGGPSTDTQYF
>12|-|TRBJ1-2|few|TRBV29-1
TGCAGCGTTGACAGCAGTCCCTATGGCTACACCTTC
CSVDSSPYGYTF
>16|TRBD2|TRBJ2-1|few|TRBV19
TGTGCCAGTAGTAGGTCGCTAGCGGGAGGCCCGGGTGAGCAGTTCTTC
CASSRSLAGGPGEQFF
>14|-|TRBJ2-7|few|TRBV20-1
TGCAGTGCATGTTTAGCGGCCGTTGGCTACGAGCAGTACTTC
CSACLAAVGYEQYF
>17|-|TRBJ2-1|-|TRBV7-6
TGTGCCAGCAGCTTGCGTTTTTCAGCGGGCTCCTACAATGAGCAGTTCTTC
CASSLRFSAGSYNEQFF
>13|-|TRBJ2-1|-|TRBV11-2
TGTGCCAGCACAGCCTTCACCTACAATGAGCAGTTCTTC
CASTAFTYNEQFF
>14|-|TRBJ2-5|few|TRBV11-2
TGTGCCAGCAGCTCCCTAGCAGGAGCGGGGACCCAGTACTTC
CASSSLAGAGTQYF
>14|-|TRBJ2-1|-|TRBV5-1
TGCGCCAGCAGCTTACGTGGCGACTACAATGAGCAGTTCTTC
CASSLRGDYNEQFF
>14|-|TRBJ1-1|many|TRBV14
TGTGCCAGCAGCCAAGTTAGGGAGAACACTGAAGCTTTCTTT
CASSQVRENTEAFF
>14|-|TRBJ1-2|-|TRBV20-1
TGCAGTGCTAGGTTAGGAGGGACTCCGTATGGCTACACCTTC
CSARLGGTPYGYTF
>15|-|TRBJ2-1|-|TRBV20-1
TGCAGTGCTAGATCCCCGGGACGGTTCTACAATGAGCAGTTCTTC
CSARSPGRFYNEQFF
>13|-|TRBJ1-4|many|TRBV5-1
TGCGCCAGCAGCCTGGGAATGGGTGAAAAACTGTTTTTT
CASSLGMGEKLFF
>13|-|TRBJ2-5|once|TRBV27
TGTGCCAGCAGTCTGGACAGACGAGAGACCCAGTACTTC
CASSLDRRETQYF
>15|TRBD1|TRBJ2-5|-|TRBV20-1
TGCAGTGCTAATCAGGACAGGATTGATCGGGAGACCCAGTACTTC
CSANQDRIDRETQYF
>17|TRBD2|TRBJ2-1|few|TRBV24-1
TGTGCCACCAGTGACCGTATACTAGCGGGAGGACTTGATGAGCAGTTCTTC
CATSDRILAGGLDEQFF
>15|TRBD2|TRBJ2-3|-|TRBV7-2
TGTGCCAGCAGCCCGTTAGCGGGAGGGTCAGATACGCAGTATTTT
CASSPLAGGSDTQYF
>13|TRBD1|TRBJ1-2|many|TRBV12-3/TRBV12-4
TGTGCCAGCAGTTTACGGGACAGCTATGGCTACACCTTC
CASSLRDSYGYTF
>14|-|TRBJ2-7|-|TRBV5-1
TGCGCCAGCAGCTTGGCGGCATCTCGAAACGAGCAGTACTTC
CASSLAASRNEQYF
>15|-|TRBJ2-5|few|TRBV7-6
TGTGCCAGCAGCCTATCCGGTGTAACCCAAGAGACCCAGTACTTC
CASSLSGVTQETQYF
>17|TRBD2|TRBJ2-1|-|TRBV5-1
TGCGCCAGCAGCACGGGACTAGCGGGAGGGCTCTACAATGAGCAGTTCTTC
CASSTGLAGGLYNEQFF
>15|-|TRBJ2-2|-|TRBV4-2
TGTGCCAGCAGCCCGGGGACCTACTCCACCGGGGAGCTGTTTTTT
CASSPGTYSTGELFF
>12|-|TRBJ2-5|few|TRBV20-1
TGCAGTGCAGTGCCCTCGGGAGAGACCCAGTACTTC
CSAVPSGETQYF
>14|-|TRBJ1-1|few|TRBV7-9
TGTGCCAGCAGAGACACAGGCAGGAACACTGAAGCTTTCTTT
CASRDTGRNTEAFF
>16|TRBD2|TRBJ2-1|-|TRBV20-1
TGCAGTGCCTACCCTTCTAGCGGGAGCACGTACAATGAGCAGTTCTTC
CSAYPSSGSTYNEQFF
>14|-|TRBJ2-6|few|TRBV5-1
TGCGCCAGCAGAGCAATCTCTTGGGCCAACGTCCTGACTTTC
CASRAISWANVLTF
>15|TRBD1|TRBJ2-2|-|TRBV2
TGTGCCAGCAGCTCCGGGACAGGGGACACCGGGGAGCTGTTTTTT
CASSSGTGDTGELFF
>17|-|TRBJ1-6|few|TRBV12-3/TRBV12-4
TGTGCCAGCAAGGACGGCGGGGGAAGGGCCTATAATTCACCCCTCCACTTT
CASKDGGGRAYNSPLHF
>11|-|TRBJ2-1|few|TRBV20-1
TGCAGTGCGCCTCGAGGCAATGAGCAGTTCTTC
CSAPRGNEQFF
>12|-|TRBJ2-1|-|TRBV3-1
TGTGCCAGCAACCAACCAGGGACAGAGCAGTTCTTC
CASNQPGTEQFF
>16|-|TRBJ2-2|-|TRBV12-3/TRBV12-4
TGTGCCAGCAGTGAATGGGGGGGCCCTAGGACCGGGGAGCTGTTTTTT
CASSEWGGPRTGELFF
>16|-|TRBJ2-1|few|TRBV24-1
TGTGCCACCAGTGATCCTCAGAGGGGGGGGGTCAATGAGCAGTTCTTC
CATSDPQRGGVNEQFF
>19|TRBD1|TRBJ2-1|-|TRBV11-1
TGTGCCAGCAGCCCCCGCCGGGACAGCCGCCCCGACTACACCAATGAGCAGTTCTTC
CASSPRRDSRPDYTNEQFF
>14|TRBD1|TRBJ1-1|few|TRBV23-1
TGCGCCAGCGCCCTAGGGGGGACAGCCACTGAAGCTTTCTTT
CASALGGTATEAFF
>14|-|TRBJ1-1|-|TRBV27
TGTGCCAGCAGTTTAAGCAGGGACAACACTGAAGCTTTCTTT
CASSLSRDNTEAFF
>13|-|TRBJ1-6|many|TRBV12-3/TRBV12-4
TGTGCCAGCACCGGAGGGGCGGGTTCACCCCTCCACTTT
CASTGGAGSPLHF
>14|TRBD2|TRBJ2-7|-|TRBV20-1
TGCAGTGCCCCCCCCCAGCGGGAGCCCTACGAGCAGTACTTC
CSAPPQREPYEQYF
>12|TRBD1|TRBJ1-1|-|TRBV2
TGTGCCAGCAGCTGGACAGGGTTGGAAACTTTCTTT
CASSWTGLETFF
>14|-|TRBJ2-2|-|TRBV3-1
TGTGCCAGCAGCCAAGAACCAGGACCCGGGGAGCTGTTTTTT
CASSQEPGPGELFF
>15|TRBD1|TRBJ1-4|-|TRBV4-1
TGCGCCAGCAGCCTCCTCCGGGACAGGGGGGAAAAACTGTTTTTT
CASSLLRDRGEKLFF